Listed below are T cell receptor beta chains from one sample, sequenced in a study of blood T cells in healthy people across ages. MiXCR, applied by TCRdb to the 5' RACE reads, yields one record per CDR3 protein. The table includes 700,000 or so distinct CDR3 sequences, 22% detected once. Sequencing was performed on blood. The receptors stem from an older man in good health. CDR3s include the opening cysteine and the closing phenylalanine or tryptophan. The D gene is left open where the match is weak. Size is omitted from some rows. Given values are once, few, many or a class for expanded clones.

j_gene | v_gene | abundance | d_gene | CDR3nt | CDR3aa
TRBJ1-2 | TRBV29-1 | . | . | TGCAGCGTTGTAAAAGGAGCTAACTATGGCTACACCTTC | CSVVKGANYGYTF
TRBJ2-3 | TRBV25-1 | many | . | TGTGCCAGCAGTGAGCTACAGGGCACAGATACGCAGTATTTT | CASSELQGTDTQYF
TRBJ2-5 | TRBV5-1 | . | . | TGCGCCAGCAGCCACGGTGAGGCCAAGACCCAGTACTTC | CASSHGEAKTQYF
TRBJ2-6 | TRBV6-5 | few | . | TGTGCCAGCAGACCACAGACTGCTGGGGCCAACGTCCTGGCTTTC | CASRPQTAGANVLAF
TRBJ2-7 | TRBV6-5 | few | . | TGTGCCAGCAGTTACTCCCAAGCGACAGGTATCTACGAGCAGTACTTC | CASSYSQATGIYEQYF
TRBJ2-3 | TRBV6-5 | . | . | TGTGCCAGCAGGGCACTCGCGGAGTCAGATACGCAGTATTTT | CASRALAESDTQYF
TRBJ2-5 | TRBV4-1 | . | . | TGCGCCAGCAGCCAAGAGGGGACCTCTCTGTACCAAGAGACCCAGTACTTC | CASSQEGTSLYQETQYF
TRBJ1-5 | TRBV24-1 | . | . | TGTGCCACCAGGGACAGCGATAATCAGCCCCAGCATTTT | CATRDSDNQPQHF
TRBJ1-2 | TRBV12-5 | once | . | TGTGCTAGTGGTTTGGTACAGGGAGGAATGGTCTATGGCTACACCTTC | CASGLVQGGMVYGYTF
TRBJ1-3 | TRBV9 | . | . | TGTGTCAGCAGCGTTTTAGCCAGCAGAAACACCATATATTTT | CVSSVLASRNTIYF
TRBJ1-6 | TRBV6-5 | . | . | TGTGCCAGCAGTTACGGTCAAGTCCTTAATTCACCCCTCCACTTT | CASSYGQVLNSPLHF